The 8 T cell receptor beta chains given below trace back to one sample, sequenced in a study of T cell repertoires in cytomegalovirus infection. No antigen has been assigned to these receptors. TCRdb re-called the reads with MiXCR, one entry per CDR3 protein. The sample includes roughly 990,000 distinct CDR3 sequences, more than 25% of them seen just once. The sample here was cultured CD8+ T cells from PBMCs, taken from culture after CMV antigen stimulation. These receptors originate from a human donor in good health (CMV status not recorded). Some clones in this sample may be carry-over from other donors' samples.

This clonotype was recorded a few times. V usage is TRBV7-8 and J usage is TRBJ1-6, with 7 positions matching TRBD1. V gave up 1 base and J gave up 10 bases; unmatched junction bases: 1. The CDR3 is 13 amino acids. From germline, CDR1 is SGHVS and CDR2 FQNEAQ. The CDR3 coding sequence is TGTGCCAGCAGCTTAGAGGGGGCCTCACCCCTCCACTTT. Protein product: CASSLEGASPLHF.

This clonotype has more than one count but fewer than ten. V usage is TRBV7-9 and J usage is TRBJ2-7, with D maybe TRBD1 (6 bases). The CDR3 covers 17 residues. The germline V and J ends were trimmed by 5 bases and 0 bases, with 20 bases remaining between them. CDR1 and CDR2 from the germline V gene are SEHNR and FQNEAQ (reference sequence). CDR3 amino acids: CASSPLPMGALSYEQYF. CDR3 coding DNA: TGTGCCAGCAGCCCCCTACCAATGGGGGCACTCTCCTACGAGCAGTACTTC.

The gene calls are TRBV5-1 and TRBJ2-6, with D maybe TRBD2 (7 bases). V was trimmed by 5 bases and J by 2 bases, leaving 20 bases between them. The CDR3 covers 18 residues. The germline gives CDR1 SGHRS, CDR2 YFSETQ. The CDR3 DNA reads TGCGCCAGCAGAGGGGGGGAATCTGTGCGCACTGGGGCCAACGTCCTGACTTTC. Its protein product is CASRGGESVRTGANVLTF. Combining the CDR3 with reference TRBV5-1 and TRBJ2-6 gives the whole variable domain KAGVTQTPRYLIKTRGQQVTLSCSPISGHRSVSWYQQTPGQGLQFLFEYFSETQRNKGNFPGRFSGRQFSNSRSEMNVSTLELGDSALYLCASRGGESVRTGANVLTFGAGSRLTVL.

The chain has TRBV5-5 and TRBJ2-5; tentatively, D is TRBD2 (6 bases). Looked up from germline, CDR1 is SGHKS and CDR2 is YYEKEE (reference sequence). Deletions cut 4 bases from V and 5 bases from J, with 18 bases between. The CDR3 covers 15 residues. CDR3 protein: CASSHAEGGRETQYF. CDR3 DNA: TGTGCCAGCAGCCATGCAGAGGGTGGGAGGGAGACCCAGTACTTC.

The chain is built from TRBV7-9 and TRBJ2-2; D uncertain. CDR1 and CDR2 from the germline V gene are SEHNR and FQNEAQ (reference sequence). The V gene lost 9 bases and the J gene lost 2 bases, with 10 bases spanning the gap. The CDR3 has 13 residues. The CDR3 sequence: CASQGPNTGELFF. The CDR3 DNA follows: TGTGCCAGTCAAGGGCCAAACACCGGGGAGCTGTTTTTT.

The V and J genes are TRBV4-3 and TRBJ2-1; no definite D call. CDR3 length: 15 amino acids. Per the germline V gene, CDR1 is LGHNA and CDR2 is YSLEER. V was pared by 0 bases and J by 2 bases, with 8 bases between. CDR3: CASSQEGGPYNEQFF. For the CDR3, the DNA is TGCGCCAGCAGCCAAGAAGGCGGCCCCTACAATGAGCAGTTCTTC.

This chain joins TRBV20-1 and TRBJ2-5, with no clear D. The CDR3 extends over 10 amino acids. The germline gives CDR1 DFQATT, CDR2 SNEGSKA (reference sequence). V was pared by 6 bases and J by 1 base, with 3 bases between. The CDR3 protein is CSATQETQYF. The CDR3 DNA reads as TGCAGTGCCACCCAAGAGACCCAGTACTTC.

CDR3 in DNA: TGTGCCAGCAGTTACACCGTTGACAGGGCTGGAAACACCATATATTTT. Amino acid sequence: CASSYTVDRAGNTIYF. The gene calls are TRBV6-6 and TRBJ1-3; the match to TRBD1 covers 7 bases. V dropped 2 bases and J dropped 2; count of bases not matched to a gene: 6. The germline V gene encodes CDR1 MNHNY and CDR2 SVGAGI (reference sequence). This CDR3 spans 16 amino acids.